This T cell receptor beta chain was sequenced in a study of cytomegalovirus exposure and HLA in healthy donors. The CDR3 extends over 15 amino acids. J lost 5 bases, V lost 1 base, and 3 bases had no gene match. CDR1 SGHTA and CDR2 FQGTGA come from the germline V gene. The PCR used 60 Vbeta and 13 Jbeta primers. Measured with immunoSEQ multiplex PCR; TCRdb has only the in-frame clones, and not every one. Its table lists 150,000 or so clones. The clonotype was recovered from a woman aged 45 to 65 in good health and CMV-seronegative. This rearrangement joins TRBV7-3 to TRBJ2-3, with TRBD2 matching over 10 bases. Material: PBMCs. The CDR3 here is CASSLNLAGVDTQYF. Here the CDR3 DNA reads TGTGCCAGCAGCTTAAACCTAGCGGGGGTAGATACGCAGTATTTT.